This TCR beta chain was identified in a study of Graves' ophthalmopathy and Graves' hyperthyroidism. CDR1 is SGHTA, CDR2 FQGTGA, per germline. This CDR3 contains 15 residues. Comment on this clonotype: Its matching antigen is unknown. A read error may be the cause here, since a much bigger clone is one base away.

It was on clinical symptoms, serum thyroxine, TRAb, thyroid ultrasound and orbital computed tomography that diagnosis relied. Whole-study results and caveats: In blood, most expanded thyroid clonotypes above 0.001 frequency were also detected. Sensitivity reached roughly 70% and specificity 72.22% when the model predicted ophthalmopathy progression.

TCR beta CDR3 amplification used RNA transcripts. Investigators did first-round RT-PCR with HTBI primers, then second-round multiplex PCR. TCRdb re-called the multiplex PCR reads through MiXCR, storing one row per CDR3 protein. The repertoire includes 740,000 or so distinct CDR3 sequences, 40% of them detected once, and less than 55% sits in the top ten. V is TRBV7-3 and J is TRBJ1-1, with TRBD1 identical over 7 bases. The TCR originated in an adult man with Graves' ophthalmopathy. The sample comprised peripheral blood. The CDR3: CVSSLAGTANTEAFF. CDR3 coding DNA: TGTGTCAGCAGCTTAGCAGGGACAGCGAACACTGAAGCTTTCTTT.